The 12 T cell receptor beta chains in this list originate from one sample, sequenced in a study of cytomegalovirus exposure and HLA in healthy donors. Use of 60 Vbeta and 13 Jbeta primers characterized the PCR. Sequencing used immunoSEQ multiplex PCR; TCRdb keeps in-frame clones, though not all of them. The data show over 100,000 clones, with roughly 79% seen just once and roughly 5.9% held by the top ten. Sequencing was performed on PBMCs. The receptors were gathered from a man in his fifties or sixties in good health and CMV-seropositive.

This clone was counted only a few times. The chain couples TRBV5-6 to TRBJ2-5; 14 bases fit TRBD2. The CDR3 spans 17 residues. CDR1 SGHDT and CDR2 YYEEEE come from the germline V gene. The V segment lost 2 bases and the J segment 5 bases; nucleotides outside the gene matches: 8. The CDR3 is CASSFGLAGGKAETQYF. In DNA form, the CDR3 reads TGTGCCAGCAGCTTCGGACTAGCGGGGGGTAAGGCGGAGACCCAGTACTTC. The full variable domain, rest sourced from reference TRBV5-6 and TRBJ2-5, is DAGVTQSPTHLIKTRGQQVTLRCSPKSGHDTVSWYQQALGQGPQFIFQYYEEEERQRGNFPDRFSGHQFPNYSSELNVNALLLGDSALYLCASSFGLAGGKAETQYFGPGTRLLVL.

The chain employs TRBV5-1 and TRBJ2-5, with 7 bases aligning to TRBD1. The germline V gene encodes CDR1 SGHRS and CDR2 YFSETQ. V dropped 4 bases and J dropped 1; count of bases not matched to a gene: 4. This CDR3 region has 14 residues. CDR3 residues: CASSQQGFQETQYF. The CDR3, as DNA: TGCGCCAGCAGCCAACAGGGGTTCCAAGAGACCCAGTACTTC.

The chain combines TRBV10-2 with TRBJ2-7; 8 nucleotides align to TRBD2. With V trimmed by 11 bases and J by 0 bases, 3 bases remained unmatched. This CDR3 is 12 amino acids long. Germline loops: CDR1 WSHSY, CDR2 SAAADI. The CDR3 DNA sequence: TGCGCCGCGGGGGGCCTCTCCTACGAGCAGTACTTC. Translating gives CAAGGLSYEQYF.

This sequence joins TRBV29-1 and TRBJ2-3; D gene uncertain. Trimming left V 6 bases short and J 5 bases short, with 15 bases between. This CDR3 region has 13 residues. From germline, CDR1 is SQVTM and CDR2 ANQGSEA. The CDR3 loop is CSVPGPSVDTQYF. CDR3 nucleotide sequence: TGCAGCGTCCCGGGTCCCTCAGTAGATACGCAGTATTTT.

This clone occurred a few times. This chain links TRBV11-2 with TRBJ2-5, with D maybe TRBD1 (5 bases). The J call is in doubt because the DNA end fits TRBJ2-7 better. Germline CDR1 SGHAT, CDR2 FQNNGV. The CDR3 sequence is 15 residues long. The CDR3 is CASSRILGQPYEQYF. CDR3 coding DNA: TGTGCCAGCAGCCGGATCCTAGGACAACCCTACGAGCAGTACTTC.

The chain couples TRBV18 to TRBJ1-1; D unclear. Germline V gene lookup returns CDR1 KGHSH and CDR2 LQKENI. This CDR3 spans 14 amino acids. V lost 3 bases and J 2 bases, leaving 10 bases between the germline ends. CDR3 sequence reads: CASSPPESNTEAFF. For the CDR3, the DNA is TGTGCCAGCTCACCCCCAGAAAGTAACACTGAAGCTTTCTTT.

This chain uses TRBV4-1 with TRBJ2-1; 9 nucleotides match TRBD1. The V gene end was trimmed by 1 base and the J gene end by 0 bases; junction bases not matched to a gene: 16. The CDR3 is made up of 21 amino acids. Germline V gene data show CDR1 as MGHRA and CDR2 as YSYEKL. The CDR3 nucleotides are TGCGCCAGCAGCCAAGTCATAGAGTGGACAGGGGCTTTAAGCTCCTACAATGAGCAGTTCTTC. This gives the protein CASSQVIEWTGALSSYNEQFF.

This clone was recorded once. J is TRBJ1-3 and V is TRBV6-5; no clear D gene. V lost 7 bases to trimming and J lost 10 bases, with 17 bases between them. Germline assignment: CDR1 MNHEY and CDR2 SVGAGI. The CDR3 consists of 13 residues. CDR3: CASTSERTGTIYF. The CDR3 coding sequence is TGTGCCAGCACCAGCGAACGGACGGGGACCATATATTTT.

J is TRBJ2-1 and V is TRBV15; 8 bases agree with TRBD2. Trimming took 4 bases from V and 0 from J; bases not matched to a gene: 5. The CDR3 consists of 16 residues. Germline loops: CDR1 LNHNV, CDR2 YYDKDF (reference sequence). Here the CDR3 reads CATSTLAGSSYNEQFF. The CDR3, as DNA: TGTGCCACCAGCACCTTAGCGGGGAGCTCCTACAATGAGCAGTTCTTC.

Here the CDR3 DNA reads TGTGCTAGTGGTTTGAACCACCAGGGGGTCGCTGAAGCTTTCTTT. Its translation is CASGLNHQGVAEAFF. The V and J genes are TRBV12-5 and TRBJ1-1; 7 positions agree with TRBD1. Germline V gives CDR1 LGHNT, CDR2 FRNRAP. The ends lost 2 bases at V and 6 bases at J; junction bases unmatched: 9. This CDR3 is built from 15 residues.

The V call is TRBV5-1, the J call TRBJ2-1; TRBD2 matches 9 bases. The CDR3 spans 15 residues. Germline V CDR1 and CDR2: SGHRS, YFSETQ. V lost 4 bases to trimming and J lost 5 bases; unmatched junction nucleotides: 7. The CDR3 region has the DNA TGCGCCAGCAGCCCCTTCCAGCGGGGGGACAATGAGCAGTTCTTC. This encodes CASSPFQRGDNEQFF. Variable domain in full (rest from reference TRBV5-1 and TRBJ2-1): KAGVTQTPRYLIKTRGQQVTLSCSPISGHRSVSWYQQTPGQGLQFLFEYFSETQRNKGNFPGRFSGRQFSNSRSEMNVSTLELGDSALYLCASSPFQRGDNEQFFGPGTRLTVL.

The rearrangement uses TRBV5-8 and TRBJ2-3; 9 positions agree with TRBD1. V shed 2 bases, J shed 1 base, and the junction held 2 bases outside the gene matches. This CDR3 contains 15 residues. The germline gives CDR1 SGHTS, CDR2 YDEGEE. This CDR3 reads CASSLGDRGTDTQYF. The DNA for the CDR3 is TGTGCCAGCAGCTTAGGGGACAGGGGCACAGATACGCAGTATTTT.